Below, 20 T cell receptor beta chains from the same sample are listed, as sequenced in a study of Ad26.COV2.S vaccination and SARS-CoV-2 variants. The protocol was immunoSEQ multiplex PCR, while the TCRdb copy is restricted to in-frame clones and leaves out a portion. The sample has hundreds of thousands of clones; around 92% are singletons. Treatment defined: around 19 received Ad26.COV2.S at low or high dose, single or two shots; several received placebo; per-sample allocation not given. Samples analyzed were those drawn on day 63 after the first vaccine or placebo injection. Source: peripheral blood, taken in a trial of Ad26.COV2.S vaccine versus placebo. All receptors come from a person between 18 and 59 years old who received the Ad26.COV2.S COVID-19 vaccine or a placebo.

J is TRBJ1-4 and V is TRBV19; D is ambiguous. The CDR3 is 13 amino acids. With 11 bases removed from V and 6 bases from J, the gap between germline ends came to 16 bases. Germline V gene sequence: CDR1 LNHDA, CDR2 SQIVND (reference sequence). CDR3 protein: CAVGSSADEKLFF. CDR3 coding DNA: TGTGCCGTAGGCTCCTCCGCGGATGAAAAACTGTTTTTT.

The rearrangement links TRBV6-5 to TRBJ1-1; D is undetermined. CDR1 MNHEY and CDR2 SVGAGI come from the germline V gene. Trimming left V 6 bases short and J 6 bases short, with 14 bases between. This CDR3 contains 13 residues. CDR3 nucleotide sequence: TGTGCCAGCAGACCCGGACTTTCTGCTGAAGCTTTCTTT. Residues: CASRPGLSAEAFF.

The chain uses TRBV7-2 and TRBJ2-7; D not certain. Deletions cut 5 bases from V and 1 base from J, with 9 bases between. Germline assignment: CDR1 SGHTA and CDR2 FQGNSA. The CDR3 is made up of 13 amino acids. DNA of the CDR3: TGTGCCAGCAGCCGACTTACATCCTACGAGCAGTACTTC. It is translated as CASSRLTSYEQYF.

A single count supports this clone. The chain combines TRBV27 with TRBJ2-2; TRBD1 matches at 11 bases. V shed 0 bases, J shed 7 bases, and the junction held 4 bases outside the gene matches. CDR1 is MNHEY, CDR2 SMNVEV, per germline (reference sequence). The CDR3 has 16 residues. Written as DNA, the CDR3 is TGTGCCAGCAGTTTATCCCCGGGACAGGGGGTCGGGGAGCTGTTTTTT. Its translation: CASSLSPGQGVGELFF.

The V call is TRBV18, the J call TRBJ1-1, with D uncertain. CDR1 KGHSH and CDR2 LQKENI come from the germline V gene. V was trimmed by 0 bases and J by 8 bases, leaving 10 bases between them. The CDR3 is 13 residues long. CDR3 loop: CASSPPNRREAFF. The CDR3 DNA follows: TGTGCCAGCTCACCACCTAATCGGAGGGAAGCTTTCTTT.

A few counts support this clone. In DNA, the CDR3 is TGTGCCAGCAGCTTAGGGGGACCCTTATACGAGCAGTACTTC. It is translated as CASSLGGPLYEQYF. This chain uses TRBV7-2 with TRBJ2-7, with D perhaps TRBD1 or TRBD2 (5 bases each). V lost 1 base and J lost 4, with 11 bases in between. The CDR3 extends over 14 amino acids. The germline CDR1 and CDR2 sequences are SGHTA and FQGNSA.

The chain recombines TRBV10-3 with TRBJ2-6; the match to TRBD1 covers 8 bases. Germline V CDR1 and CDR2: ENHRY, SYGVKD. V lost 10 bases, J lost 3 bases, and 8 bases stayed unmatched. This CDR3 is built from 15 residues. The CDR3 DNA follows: TGTGCCACTCAAAGGACAGGGAATGGGGCCAACGTCCTGACTTTC. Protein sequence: CATQRTGNGANVLTF.

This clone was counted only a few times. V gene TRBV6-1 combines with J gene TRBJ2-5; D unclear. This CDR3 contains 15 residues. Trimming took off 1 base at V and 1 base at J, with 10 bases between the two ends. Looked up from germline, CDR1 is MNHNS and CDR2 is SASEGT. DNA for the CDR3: TGTGCCAGCAGTGAAGGTTCAATATCCCAAGAGACCCAGTACTTC. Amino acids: CASSEGSISQETQYF.

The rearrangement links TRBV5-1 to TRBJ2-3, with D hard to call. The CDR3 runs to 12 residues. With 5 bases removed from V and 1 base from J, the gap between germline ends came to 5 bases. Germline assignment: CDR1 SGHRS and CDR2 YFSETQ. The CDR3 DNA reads TGCGCCAGCAGAGTGGGCACAGATACGCAGTATTTT. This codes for CASRVGTDTQYF.

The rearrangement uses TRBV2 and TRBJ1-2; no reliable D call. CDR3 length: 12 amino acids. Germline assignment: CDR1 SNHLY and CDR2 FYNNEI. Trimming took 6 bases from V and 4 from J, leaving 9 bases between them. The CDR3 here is CASRGYGYGYTF. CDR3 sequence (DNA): TGTGCCAGCAGAGGGTATGGCTATGGCTACACCTTC.

The CDR3 loop is CASSSSGGNQETQYF. The DNA of the CDR3 is TGTGCCAGCAGCAGTAGCGGGGGGAACCAAGAGACCCAGTACTTC. This chain joins TRBV7-2 and TRBJ2-5; 10 bases map to TRBD2. V gave up 5 bases and J gave up 0 bases; unmatched junction bases: 3. The length of the CDR3 is 15 residues. Germline loops: CDR1 SGHTA, CDR2 FQGNSA. Full variable domain (missing parts from reference TRBV7-2 and TRBJ2-5): GAGVSQSPSNKVTEKGKDVELRCDPISGHTALYWYRQSLGQGLEFLIYFQGNSAPDKSGLPSDRFSAERTGGSVSTLTIQRTQQEDSAVYLCASSSSGGNQETQYFGPGTRLLVL.

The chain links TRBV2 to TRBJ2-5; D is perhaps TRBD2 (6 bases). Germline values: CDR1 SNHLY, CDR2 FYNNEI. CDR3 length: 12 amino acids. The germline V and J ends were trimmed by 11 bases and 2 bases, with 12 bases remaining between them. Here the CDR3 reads CAASAVQETQYF. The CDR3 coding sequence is TGTGCCGCTAGCGCCGTACAAGAGACCCAGTACTTC. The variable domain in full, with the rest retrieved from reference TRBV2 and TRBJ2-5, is EPEVTQTPSHQVTQMGQEVILRCVPISNHLYFYWYRQILGQKVEFLVSFYNNEISEKSEIFDDQFSVERPDGSNFTLKIRSTKLEDSAMYFCAASAVQETQYFGPGTRLLVL.

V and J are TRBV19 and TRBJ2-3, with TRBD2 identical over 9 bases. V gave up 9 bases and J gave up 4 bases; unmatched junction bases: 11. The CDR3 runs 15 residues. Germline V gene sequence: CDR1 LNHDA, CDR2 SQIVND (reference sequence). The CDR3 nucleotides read TGTGCCAGCCGGCGGGAGGGAAGTTGGCCAGATACGCAGTATTTT. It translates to CASRREGSWPDTQYF.

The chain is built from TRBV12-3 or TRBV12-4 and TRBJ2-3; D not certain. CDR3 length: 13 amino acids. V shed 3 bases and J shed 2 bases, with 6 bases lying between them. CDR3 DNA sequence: TGTGCCAGCAGTTTCGACCACACAGATACGCAGTATTTT. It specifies CASSFDHTDTQYF.

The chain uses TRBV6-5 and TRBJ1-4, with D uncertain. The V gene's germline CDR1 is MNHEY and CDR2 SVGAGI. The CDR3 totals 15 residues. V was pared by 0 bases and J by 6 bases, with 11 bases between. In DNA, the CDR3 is TGTGCCAGCAGTTACTCACGAGGGTCGGATGAAAAACTGTTTTTT. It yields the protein CASSYSRGSDEKLFF.

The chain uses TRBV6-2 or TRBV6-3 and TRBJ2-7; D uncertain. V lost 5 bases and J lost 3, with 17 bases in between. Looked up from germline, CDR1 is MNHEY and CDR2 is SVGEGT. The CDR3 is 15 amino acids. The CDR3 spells CASSPLRGRHYEQYF. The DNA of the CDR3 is TGTGCCAGCAGTCCCCTCCGAGGACGGCACTACGAGCAGTACTTC.

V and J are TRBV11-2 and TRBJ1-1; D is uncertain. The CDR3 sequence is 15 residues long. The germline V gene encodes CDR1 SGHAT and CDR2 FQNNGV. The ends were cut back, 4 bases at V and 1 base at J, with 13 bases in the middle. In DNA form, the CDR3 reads TGTGCCAGCAGCTACGGACGGGCGGGGAACACTGAAGCTTTCTTT. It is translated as CASSYGRAGNTEAFF.

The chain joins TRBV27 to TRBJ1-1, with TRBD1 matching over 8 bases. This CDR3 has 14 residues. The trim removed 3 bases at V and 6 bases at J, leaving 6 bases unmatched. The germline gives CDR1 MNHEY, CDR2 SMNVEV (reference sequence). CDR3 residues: CASSFRGRGPEAFF. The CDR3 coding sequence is TGTGCCAGCAGTTTCAGGGGGCGGGGGCCTGAAGCTTTCTTT.

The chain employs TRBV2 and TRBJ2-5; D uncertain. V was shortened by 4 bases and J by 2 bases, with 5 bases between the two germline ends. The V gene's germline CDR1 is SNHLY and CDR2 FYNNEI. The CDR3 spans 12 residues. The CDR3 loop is CASSGRQETQYF. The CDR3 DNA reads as TGTGCCAGCAGTGGCCGGCAAGAGACCCAGTACTTC. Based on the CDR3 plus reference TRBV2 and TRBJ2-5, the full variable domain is EPEVTQTPSHQVTQMGQEVILRCVPISNHLYFYWYRQILGQKVEFLVSFYNNEISEKSEIFDDQFSVERPDGSNFTLKIRSTKLEDSAMYFCASSGRQETQYFGPGTRLLVL.

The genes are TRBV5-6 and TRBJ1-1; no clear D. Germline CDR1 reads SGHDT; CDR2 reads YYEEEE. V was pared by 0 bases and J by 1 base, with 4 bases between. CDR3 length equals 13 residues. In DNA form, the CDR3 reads TGTGCCAGCAGCTTGGGCAGGAACACTGAAGCTTTCTTT. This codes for CASSLGRNTEAFF.